Listed below are T cell receptor beta chains from one sample, sequenced in a study of shared clonotypes between healthy human individuals. Profiled with immunoSEQ multiplex PCR; TCRdb holds only in-frame clones, not every one. The top ten hold about 1.7% of the sample, which has roughly 2,000,000 clones, just under 95% seen once. The sample comprised naive CD8+ T cells from PBMCs. Every receptor here comes from a man aged 18 to 29 in good health. Some clones in this sample may be carry-over from other donors' samples. CDR3s include the opening cysteine and the closing phenylalanine or tryptophan. The order of the fields is clone size, J gene, V gene, D gene, CDR3 protein, CDR3 DNA. D genes are given only for firm matches. Not all rows give a size; the values are once, few, many and, for expanded clones, a class.

size: NA; J: TRBJ2-1; V: TRBV15; D: NA; CDR3: CATSREEYNEQFF; DNA: TGTGCCACCAGCAGAGAGGAATACAATGAGCAGTTCTTC
size: NA; J: TRBJ1-5; V: TRBV5-1; D: NA; CDR3: CASSLEGGIQPQHF; DNA: TGCGCCAGCAGCTTGGAGGGAGGGATTCAGCCCCAGCATTTT
size: few; J: TRBJ1-2; V: TRBV7-9; D: NA; CDR3: CASSYAEIGYTF; DNA: TGTGCCAGCAGCTACGCAGAAATCGGCTACACCTTC
size: NA; J: TRBJ2-3; V: TRBV2; D: NA; CDR3: CASSYPEGDTQYF; DNA: TGTGCCAGCAGTTACCCCGAAGGAGATACGCAGTATTTT
size: NA; J: TRBJ2-1; V: TRBV6-5; D: NA; CDR3: CASSYSGEGVYEQFF; DNA: TGTGCCAGCAGTTACTCGGGGGAAGGGGTTTATGAGCAGTTCTTC
size: once; J: TRBJ2-3; V: TRBV30; D: TRBD2; CDR3: CAWSVQAGGPDTQYF; DNA: TGTGCCTGGAGTGTACAAGCGGGAGGGCCAGATACGCAGTATTTT
size: NA; J: TRBJ2-2; V: TRBV29-1; D: NA; CDR3: CSVELLSGELFF; DNA: TGCAGCGTTGAACTTCTTTCCGGGGAGCTGTTTTTT
size: NA; J: TRBJ2-7; V: TRBV9; D: TRBD1; CDR3: CASSVTGTGTYEQYF; DNA: TGTGCCAGCAGCGTTACCGGGACAGGGACCTACGAGCAGTACTTC
size: NA; J: TRBJ2-7; V: TRBV19; D: NA; CDR3: CASSSLGGTIYEQYF; DNA: TGTGCCAGTAGTAGCCTAGGGGGGACGATATACGAGCAGTACTTC
size: NA; J: TRBJ2-1; V: TRBV30; D: TRBD2; CDR3: CAWSPREGNNEQFF; DNA: TGTGCCTGGAGCCCTCGGGAGGGGAACAATGAGCAGTTCTTC
size: NA; J: TRBJ2-1; V: TRBV27; D: TRBD2; CDR3: CASSLAGVVSYNEQFF; DNA: TGTGCCAGCAGTTTAGCGGGAGTCGTCTCCTACAATGAGCAGTTCTTC
size: NA; J: TRBJ1-2; V: TRBV4-1; D: NA; CDR3: CASSQAGQLAYGYTF; DNA: TGCGCCAGCAGCCAGGCTGGACAGCTCGCGTATGGCTACACCTTC
size: NA; J: TRBJ2-2; V: TRBV27; D: TRBD2; CDR3: CASSLESWASGVRTGELFF; DNA: TGTGCCAGCAGTCTAGAAAGTTGGGCTAGCGGGGTCCGCACCGGGGAGCTGTTTTTT
size: NA; J: TRBJ2-3; V: TRBV28; D: NA; CDR3: CASSFYIAAHHPDTQYF; DNA: TGTGCCAGCAGTTTTTACATAGCGGCCCACCACCCAGATACGCAGTATTTT
size: NA; J: TRBJ2-5; V: TRBV7-3; D: TRBD1; CDR3: CASSLGTGRPPKQETQYF; DNA: TGTGCCAGCAGCTTAGGGACAGGGCGGCCCCCCAAACAAGAGACCCAGTACTTC
size: NA; J: TRBJ2-2; V: TRBV10-3; D: NA; CDR3: CAISEKLRQDTGELFF; DNA: TGTGCCATCAGTGAGAAACTGAGACAGGACACCGGGGAGCTGTTTTTT
size: NA; J: TRBJ1-2; V: TRBV15; D: NA; CDR3: CATSYSAAANYGYTF; DNA: TGTGCCACCAGTTACTCTGCGGCAGCTAACTATGGCTACACCTTC
size: NA; J: TRBJ2-1; V: TRBV27; D: NA; CDR3: CASSLSRITLSSYNEQFF; DNA: TGTGCCAGCAGTTTATCCAGGATTACCTTGAGCTCCTACAATGAGCAGTTCTTC
size: once; J: TRBJ2-1; V: TRBV4-3; D: TRBD1; CDR3: CASSSDRGGYNEQFF; DNA: TGCGCCAGCAGCTCCGACAGGGGAGGCTACAATGAGCAGTTCTTC
size: NA; J: TRBJ1-2; V: TRBV6-5; D: NA; CDR3: CASSYSGEDYGYTF; DNA: TGTGCCAGCAGTTACTCCGGAGAGGACTATGGCTACACCTTC
size: NA; J: TRBJ1-1; V: TRBV4-1; D: NA; CDR3: CASSPDPGPGDEAFF; DNA: TGCGCCAGCAGCCCAGACCCTGGGCCCGGTGATGAAGCTTTCTTT
size: NA; J: TRBJ2-7; V: TRBV7-3; D: NA; CDR3: CASSVGGSYEQYF; DNA: TGTGCCAGCAGCGTCGGGGGATCCTACGAGCAGTACTTC
size: once; J: TRBJ2-1; V: TRBV5-6; D: TRBD1; CDR3: CASSFPGGNEQFF; DNA: TGTGCCAGCAGCTTCCCAGGGGGCAATGAGCAGTTCTTC
size: NA; J: TRBJ1-4; V: TRBV21-1; D: NA; CDR3: CASSIRGAGGPTNEKLFF; DNA: TGTGCCAGCAGCATAAGGGGGGCAGGGGGCCCAACTAATGAAAAACTGTTTTTT
size: NA; J: TRBJ2-7; V: TRBV7-2; D: NA; CDR3: CASSLFPLEQYF; DNA: TGTGCCAGCAGCTTATTCCCGCTCGAGCAGTACTTC
size: NA; J: TRBJ1-4; V: TRBV7-9; D: TRBD1; CDR3: CASSLASRQGLNEKLFF; DNA: TGTGCCAGCAGCTTAGCGTCCCGACAGGGTCTTAATGAAAAACTGTTTTTT
size: NA; J: TRBJ2-1; V: TRBV9; D: NA; CDR3: CASSLPLSGKSYNEQFF; DNA: TGTGCCAGCAGCTTACCCCTTAGCGGCAAGTCCTACAATGAGCAGTTCTTC
size: NA; J: TRBJ2-5; V: TRBV2; D: NA; CDR3: CASSEKPPGETQYF; DNA: TGTGCCAGCAGTGAAAAACCACCCGGGGAGACCCAGTACTTC
size: NA; J: TRBJ2-6; V: TRBV10-3; D: NA; CDR3: CAISESRVEDRRQKGSGANVLTF; DNA: TGTGCCATCAGTGAGTCTAGAGTGGAGGACAGACGACAAAAAGGCTCTGGGGCCAACGTCCTGACTTTC
size: NA; J: TRBJ2-5; V: TRBV21-1; D: NA; CDR3: CASSKVLGQGLGETQYF; DNA: TGTGCCAGCAGCAAAGTTTTAGGACAGGGGTTAGGGGAGACCCAGTACTTC
size: NA; J: TRBJ1-1; V: TRBV13; D: NA; CDR3: CASSLAPGGTEAFF; DNA: TGTGCCAGCAGCTTAGCCCCGGGGGGGACTGAAGCTTTCTTT
size: NA; J: TRBJ1-1; V: TRBV21-1; D: NA; CDR3: CASSKPGDRAGTEAFF; DNA: TGTGCCAGCAGCAAACCGGGGGACAGGGCAGGAACTGAAGCTTTCTTT
size: once; J: TRBJ2-7; V: TRBV7-9; D: NA; CDR3: CASSLNSDEQYF; DNA: TGTGCCAGCAGCCTAAACTCGGACGAGCAGTACTTC
size: once; J: TRBJ2-7; V: TRBV27; D: NA; CDR3: CASSPREGGYEQYF; DNA: TGTGCCAGCAGTCCCCGTGAGGGGGGCTACGAGCAGTACTTC
size: NA; J: TRBJ1-1; V: TRBV11-2; D: NA; CDR3: CASSLVAGDTEAFF; DNA: TGTGCCAGCAGCTTAGTAGCGGGGGACACTGAAGCTTTCTTT
size: NA; J: TRBJ2-7; V: TRBV5-5; D: NA; CDR3: CASSQGASGGYEQYF; DNA: TGTGCCAGCAGTCAAGGGGCCTCCGGGGGCTACGAGCAGTACTTC
size: NA; J: TRBJ1-3; V: TRBV28; D: NA; CDR3: CASNPILQGPGNTIYF; DNA: TGTGCCAGCAACCCTATATTACAGGGACCTGGAAACACCATATATTTT
size: NA; J: TRBJ1-1; V: TRBV7-8; D: NA; CDR3: CASSLQGRGTEAFF; DNA: TGTGCCAGCAGCCTACAGGGAAGAGGTACTGAAGCTTTCTTT
size: NA; J: TRBJ2-7; V: TRBV5-4; D: TRBD2; CDR3: CASSYDSGKSSYEQYF; DNA: TGTGCCAGCAGTTACGATAGCGGGAAGAGCTCCTACGAGCAGTACTTC
size: NA; J: TRBJ1-5; V: TRBV23-1; D: TRBD1; CDR3: CASRGDRGKGNQPQHF; DNA: TGCGCCAGCAGGGGGGACAGGGGCAAGGGCAATCAGCCCCAGCATTTT
size: once; J: TRBJ1-4; V: TRBV27; D: TRBD1; CDR3: CASSKTGYEKLFF; DNA: TGTGCCAGCAGTAAGACAGGGTATGAAAAACTGTTTTTT
size: NA; J: TRBJ2-3; V: TRBV5-1; D: NA; CDR3: CASSFGWGLGDTQYF; DNA: TGCGCCAGCAGCTTCGGTTGGGGGCTTGGAGATACGCAGTATTTT
size: NA; J: TRBJ1-5; V: TRBV2; D: TRBD1; CDR3: CASSGGQGYNQPQHF; DNA: TGTGCCAGCAGTGGGGGACAGGGTTACAATCAGCCCCAGCATTTT
size: NA; J: TRBJ2-7; V: TRBV7-9; D: TRBD2; CDR3: CASSPAGTSVFYEQYF; DNA: TGTGCCAGCAGCCCTGCCGGGACTAGCGTATTTTACGAGCAGTACTTC
size: once; J: TRBJ2-3; V: TRBV27; D: NA; CDR3: CASSQGLEGDTQYF; DNA: TGTGCCAGCAGTCAGGGCCTCGAGGGGGATACGCAGTATTTT
size: NA; J: TRBJ2-1; V: TRBV28; D: NA; CDR3: CASRPLLGFPPNEQFF; DNA: TGTGCCAGCAGACCCCTTTTGGGGTTCCCCCCTAATGAGCAGTTCTTC
size: NA; J: TRBJ2-2; V: TRBV7-9; D: NA; CDR3: CASSFPEELFF; DNA: TGTGCCAGCAGCTTTCCCGAGGAGCTGTTTTTT
size: NA; J: TRBJ2-7; V: TRBV29-1; D: NA; CDR3: CSESTVQVTWDEQYF; DNA: TGCAGCGAATCCACGGTCCAGGTGACATGGGACGAGCAGTACTTC
size: once; J: TRBJ2-5; V: TRBV2; D: TRBD1; CDR3: CASIEGALETQYF; DNA: TGTGCCAGCATCGAGGGGGCGCTCGAGACCCAGTACTTC
size: NA; J: TRBJ2-7; V: TRBV5-1; D: NA; CDR3: CASSPMAVTKDYEQYF; DNA: TGCGCCAGCAGCCCGATGGCCGTAACTAAAGACTACGAGCAGTACTTC
size: NA; J: TRBJ2-1; V: TRBV7-3; D: NA; CDR3: CASSPGTPLYNEQFF; DNA: TGTGCCAGCAGCCCCGGGACTCCACTTTACAATGAGCAGTTCTTC
size: NA; J: TRBJ2-7; V: TRBV27; D: NA; CDR3: CASSPGPYYYEQYF; DNA: TGTGCCAGCAGCCCCGGGCCCTACTACTACGAGCAGTACTTC